The rows below give T cell receptor beta chains drawn from one sample of a study of blood T cell repertoires in COVID-19. The assay was immunoSEQ multiplex PCR, and TCRdb's table has in-frame clones only and misses some. The sample consists of 9,500 to 15,000 clones, approximately 86% of them appearing once. The sample taken for sequencing was peripheral blood. The receptors come from a human donor in a cohort sampled during active COVID-19. The CDR3 runs from the conserved cysteine through the conserved F or W. Fields, in order: D gene, V gene, J gene, clone size, CDR3 DNA, CDR3 protein. D genes are given only for firm matches. The size field is filled for only some rows; it gives once, few, many or a size class.

D: TRBD2; V: TRBV19; J: TRBJ2-5; size: NA; DNA: TGTGCCAGTAGTGCCCAACTAGCGGAAGAGACCCAGTACTTC; CDR3: CASSAQLAEETQYF
D: NA; V: TRBV24-1; J: TRBJ2-5; size: NA; DNA: TGTGCCACCAAGGCTCGGGGTATGGCGACCCAGTACTTC; CDR3: CATKARGMATQYF
D: TRBD2; V: TRBV5-5; J: TRBJ2-3; size: NA; DNA: TGTGCCAGCAGCTTCTCAGGACTAGCGGGGGGCACAGATACGCAGTATTTT; CDR3: CASSFSGLAGGTDTQYF
D: NA; V: TRBV7-2; J: TRBJ1-2; size: NA; DNA: TGTGCCAGCAGCTTACTCGGCAGGGGAACGGGATCAGGCTACACCTTC; CDR3: CASSLLGRGTGSGYTF
D: NA; V: TRBV12-5; J: TRBJ2-7; size: NA; DNA: TGTGCTAGTGGTTTTGGGCAGGGCGAAGGAAACGAGCAGTACTTC; CDR3: CASGFGQGEGNEQYF
D: NA; V: TRBV11-2; J: TRBJ1-3; size: NA; DNA: TGTGCCAGCAGCCCCCCCGCAGGGATCCCTGGAAACACCATATATTTT; CDR3: CASSPPAGIPGNTIYF
D: NA; V: TRBV7-8; J: TRBJ2-5; size: few; DNA: TGTGCCAGCAGCTTTCCCAGGGCAGAGAAAGTCCAAGAGACCCAGTACTTC; CDR3: CASSFPRAEKVQETQYF
D: TRBD2; V: TRBV2; J: TRBJ2-1; size: NA; DNA: TGTGCCAGCAATCTAGCGGGGGGGTATGAGCAGTTCTTC; CDR3: CASNLAGGYEQFF
D: NA; V: TRBV7-8; J: TRBJ2-7; size: NA; DNA: TGTGCCAGCAGCTTAGTCACCGGTGCCTACGAGCAGTACTTC; CDR3: CASSLVTGAYEQYF
D: NA; V: TRBV11-1; J: TRBJ1-2; size: NA; DNA: TGTGCCAGCAGCTTCGCACAACAGGGCGGCTATGGCTACACCTTC; CDR3: CASSFAQQGGYGYTF
D: NA; V: TRBV7-6; J: TRBJ2-3; size: NA; DNA: TGTGCCAGCAGCCATCAGGCTCTAGCGCAACCAACAGATACGCAGTATTTT; CDR3: CASSHQALAQPTDTQYF
D: TRBD1; V: TRBV7-6; J: TRBJ2-7; size: NA; DNA: TGTGCCAGCAGCACTCGGACAGGGTTTGACGAGCAGTACTTC; CDR3: CASSTRTGFDEQYF
D: NA; V: TRBV5-1; J: TRBJ1-4; size: NA; DNA: TGCGCCAGCAGCATGGTGGGAGGGAGGACTAATGAAAAACTGTTTTTT; CDR3: CASSMVGGRTNEKLFF
D: NA; V: TRBV21-1; J: TRBJ1-2; size: NA; DNA: TGTGCCAGCAGCCAACAGGGGGAGGGAAACACCTTC; CDR3: CASSQQGEGNTF
D: TRBD1; V: TRBV19; J: TRBJ2-5; size: NA; DNA: TGTGCCAGTAGTCCCCAGGGGGTTGAGACCCAGTACTTC; CDR3: CASSPQGVETQYF
D: TRBD1; V: TRBV5-6; J: TRBJ1-1; size: few; DNA: TGTGCCAGCAGCTTGGATTGGACAGGGGAGGGCACTGAAGCTTTCTTT; CDR3: CASSLDWTGEGTEAFF
D: NA; V: TRBV28; J: TRBJ2-1; size: NA; DNA: TGTGCCAGCAGTTTGTCCGGGACCTACAATGAGCAGTTCTTC; CDR3: CASSLSGTYNEQFF
D: TRBD1; V: TRBV18; J: TRBJ2-1; size: NA; DNA: TGTGCCAGCTCACGGGACAGAAAATACAATGAGCAGTTCTTC; CDR3: CASSRDRKYNEQFF
D: NA; V: TRBV6-5; J: TRBJ2-5; size: NA; DNA: TGTGCCAGCAGTTACATGTCGGCAGGCTACCAAGAGACCCAGTACTTC; CDR3: CASSYMSAGYQETQYF
D: TRBD1; V: TRBV11-2; J: TRBJ1-1; size: NA; DNA: TGTGCCAGCAGATGGGGGACCGGACAGGGGAGCACTGAAGCTTTCTTT; CDR3: CASRWGTGQGSTEAFF
D: NA; V: TRBV28; J: TRBJ2-6; size: NA; DNA: TGTGCCAGCAGCATCCCTCGAGGCGGGGCCAACGTCCTGACTTTC; CDR3: CASSIPRGGANVLTF
D: NA; V: TRBV4-1; J: TRBJ1-2; size: once; DNA: TGCGCCAGCAGCCTCCGGGGTGAATTTTATGGCTACACCTTC; CDR3: CASSLRGEFYGYTF
D: NA; V: TRBV5-6; J: TRBJ2-5; size: once; DNA: TGTGCCAGCAGCGATCCCACAGGCCAAGAGACCCAGTACTTC; CDR3: CASSDPTGQETQYF
D: NA; V: TRBV3-1/TRBV3-2; J: TRBJ1-2; size: NA; DNA: TGTGCCAGCAGCCAAGTAACAGGGTTCGATGGCTACACCTTC; CDR3: CASSQVTGFDGYTF
D: NA; V: TRBV7-3; J: TRBJ2-1; size: NA; DNA: TGTGCCAGCAGCGAGAAGGGACTGAACTACAATGAGCAGTTCTTC; CDR3: CASSEKGLNYNEQFF
D: TRBD2; V: TRBV6-6; J: TRBJ2-7; size: NA; DNA: TGTGCCAGCAGTTACTCCTACGGGGGGAGCGAGCAGTACTTC; CDR3: CASSYSYGGSEQYF
D: TRBD1; V: TRBV5-1; J: TRBJ2-6; size: NA; DNA: TGCGCCAGCAGCTTGGAGGGGGCGAGCGTCCTGACTTTC; CDR3: CASSLEGASVLTF
D: TRBD2; V: TRBV4-1; J: TRBJ2-1; size: NA; DNA: TGCGCCAGCAGCCAAGAGGCGACTAGCGGATACAATGAGCAGTTCTTC; CDR3: CASSQEATSGYNEQFF
D: TRBD2; V: TRBV2; J: TRBJ2-5; size: NA; DNA: TGTGCTCTAGCGGGGGTGATCCAAGAGACCCAGTACTTC; CDR3: CALAGVIQETQYF
D: NA; V: TRBV18; J: TRBJ2-1; size: once; DNA: NA; CDR3: CASSSGLAGNEQFF
D: TRBD2; V: TRBV5-1; J: TRBJ2-5; size: NA; DNA: TGCGCCAGCAGCTTGGGAGTAGCGGCGGGGGTATCCCCAGGGGAGACCCAGTACTTC; CDR3: CASSLGVAAGVSPGETQYF
D: NA; V: TRBV15; J: TRBJ1-5; size: NA; DNA: TGTGCCACCAGCAGACCGCCCGGGGGTCAGCCCCAGCATTTT; CDR3: CATSRPPGGQPQHF
D: NA; V: TRBV6-6; J: TRBJ1-2; size: few; DNA: TGTGCCAGCACCTGGAGCCAGGACGGAGGGGATGGCTACACCTTC; CDR3: CASTWSQDGGDGYTF
D: TRBD1; V: TRBV2; J: TRBJ1-6; size: NA; DNA: TGTGCCAGCAGCGCTAGACAGGGGGTTCATTCACCCCTCCACTTT; CDR3: CASSARQGVHSPLHF
D: NA; V: TRBV6-4; J: TRBJ1-2; size: few; DNA: TGTGCCAGCAGTGACACCCCACAGGGATTGGGAGGCTACACCTTC; CDR3: CASSDTPQGLGGYTF
D: TRBD2; V: TRBV18; J: TRBJ2-1; size: NA; DNA: TGTGCCAGCTCACAGAACCCTAGCGGGGCCTACAATGAGCAGTTCTTC; CDR3: CASSQNPSGAYNEQFF
D: NA; V: TRBV19; J: TRBJ1-5; size: NA; DNA: TGTGCCAGTAGGCAGTATAGCAATCAGCCCCAGCATTTT; CDR3: CASRQYSNQPQHF
D: TRBD1; V: TRBV27; J: TRBJ2-7; size: NA; DNA: TGTGCCAGCAGGGGGACAGCTAGGACCTACGAGCAGTACTTC; CDR3: CASRGTARTYEQYF
D: NA; V: TRBV12-5; J: TRBJ2-5; size: NA; DNA: TGTGCTAGTGGGCTGGGAGGGGGAGAGACCCAGTACTTC; CDR3: CASGLGGGETQYF
D: TRBD1; V: TRBV6-5; J: TRBJ1-1; size: NA; DNA: TGTGCCAGCAGGGGACAGGGGGTAAACACTGAAGCTTTCTTT; CDR3: CASRGQGVNTEAFF
D: NA; V: TRBV10-3; J: TRBJ2-1; size: medium-sized; DNA: TGTGCCACCTCACAGGGCAATGAGCAGTTCTTC; CDR3: CATSQGNEQFF
D: TRBD1; V: TRBV19; J: TRBJ2-5; size: NA; DNA: TGTGCCAGTAGACTGGGGACAGGGCAAGAGACCCAGTACTTC; CDR3: CASRLGTGQETQYF
D: TRBD1; V: TRBV5-1; J: TRBJ2-7; size: NA; DNA: TGCGCCAGCAGAATCGGGACAGGGGTGGCCTACGAGCAGTACTTC; CDR3: CASRIGTGVAYEQYF
D: TRBD1; V: TRBV27; J: TRBJ1-1; size: NA; DNA: TGTGCCAGCAGAACAAGGGGCAGGGGGCTTATTAGAAACACTGAAGCTTTCTTT; CDR3: CASRTRGRGLIRNTEAFF
D: NA; V: TRBV19; J: TRBJ1-5; size: NA; DNA: TGTGCCAGTAGTATGGCGGGGACGGGGGGCAATCAGCCCCAGCATTTT; CDR3: CASSMAGTGGNQPQHF